This TCR beta chain was identified during a study of T cell responses to AZD1222 COVID-19 vaccine. Germline CDR1 and CDR2: LGHDT and YNNKEL (reference sequence). V lost 3 bases, J lost 0 bases, and 2 bases lay in between. This CDR3 contains 13 residues. The table came from immunoSEQ multiplex PCR; TCRdb's copy has only in-frame clones and leaves some out. The sample yields under 150,000 clones, about 90% seen once. The source of this sequence is an adult who received the AZD1222 COVID-19 vaccine. The chain couples TRBV3-1 (or the pseudogene TRBV3-2) to TRBJ2-2; unclear D gene. Sequencing was performed on peripheral blood, taken 28 days after the second AZD1222 dose. The CDR3 reads CASSQTNTGELFF. CDR3 DNA sequence: TGTGCCAGCAGCCAGACGAACACCGGGGAGCTGTTTTTT.